The 32 T cell receptor beta chains reported below all come from one sample, sequenced in a study of spatial heterogeneity in lung cancer. Study conclusions and caveats: Tumor mutation count correlated with how many alpha and beta TCRs expanded intratumorally.

Antigens of these TCRs are unknown. Stated time point: sample taken at primary tumor resection. TCRdb reprocessed the 5' RACE reads with MiXCR, giving one entry per CDR3 protein. The sample includes 9,000 to 9,500 distinct CDR3 sequences, approximately 8% seen only once; the top ten take over 20%. The sample in question was lung tumor tissue, obtained at surgery. Receptors originate from a male donor with early-stage non-small cell lung cancer.

The chain links TRBV28 to TRBJ2-7; a weak D match, TRBD1 (5 bases). The CDR3 is made up of 16 amino acids. Germline V CDR1 and CDR2: MDHEN, SYDVKM. Trimming pared 4 bases from V and 0 bases from J, leaving 16 bases between. The CDR3 sequence is CASSSHHRSPSYEQYF. In DNA, the CDR3 is TGTGCCAGCAGTTCCCACCACAGGAGCCCCTCCTACGAGCAGTACTTC.

The sample holds many counts of this clonotype. The chain is built from TRBV5-5 and TRBJ2-7; D is unclear. The CDR3 is made up of 13 amino acids. Trimming removed 0 bases at V and 7 bases at J, with 11 bases between. Per germline, CDR1 SGHKS and CDR2 YYEKEE (reference sequence). The CDR3 region has the DNA TGTGCCAGCAGCTTGGGAACAGCCCCTGAGCAGTACTTC. The encoded protein is CASSLGTAPEQYF.

This clonotype was recorded many times. The chain combines TRBV20-1 with TRBJ2-7; 9 bases align to TRBD2. Germline V gene sequence: CDR1 DFQATT, CDR2 SNEGSKA (reference sequence). The CDR3 length is 15 residues. The V and J ends lost 3 bases and 5 bases, in that order; junction bases with no gene match: 11. CDR3 in DNA: TGCAGTGCTAGCGACCAGACTAGCGGTGGCCACGAGCAGTACTTC. Its protein is CSASDQTSGGHEQYF.

This clonotype was seen repeatedly, ten times or more. The CDR3 spells CSAPGTVYGYTF. CDR3 bases: TGCAGTGCGCCCGGGACAGTCTATGGCTACACCTTC. The chain has TRBV20-1 and TRBJ1-2; 7 bases fit TRBD1. The germline V gene has CDR1 DFQATT and CDR2 SNEGSKA (reference sequence). This CDR3 contains 12 residues. V trimming: 6 bases; J trimming: 4 bases; junction bases outside the gene matches: 5.

In its sample, this clonotype was seen many times. The chain has TRBV19 and TRBJ2-2; possibly TRBD1 or TRBD2 for D (5 bases each). The ends were cut back, 6 bases at V and 1 base at J, with 27 bases in the middle. CDR1 and CDR2 (germline): LNHDA, SQIVND (reference sequence). The length of the CDR3 is 20 residues. This CDR3 reads CASSDGDRGAVARNTGELFF. DNA of the CDR3: TGTGCCAGTAGCGACGGCGACCGAGGGGCCGTGGCCCGGAACACCGGGGAGCTGTTTTTT.

At least ten counts were recorded for this clonotype. This chain connects TRBV19 to TRBJ2-3; 8 nucleotides match TRBD1. Germline trimming cut 5 bases from V and 4 bases from J; bases unmatched to any gene: 8. The germline CDR1 and CDR2 sequences are LNHDA and SQIVND (reference sequence). CDR3 size: 15 residues. The CDR3 DNA reads as TGTGCCAGTAGTGTAGTAACAGGGGGAGCAGATACGCAGTATTTT. It is translated as CASSVVTGGADTQYF.

This clonotype has more than one count but fewer than ten. The chain is built from TRBV6-6 and TRBJ2-4; 10 bases agree with TRBD1. The V and J ends lost 5 bases and 6 bases, in that order; junction bases with no gene match: 7. Germline-derived CDR1 and CDR2 are MNHNY and SVGAGI (reference sequence). This CDR3 spans 15 amino acids. The CDR3 protein is CASSPPGQGSNIQYF. The DNA of the CDR3 is TGTGCCAGCAGTCCCCCGGGACAGGGGTCAAACATTCAGTACTTC.

This clonotype was found many times. The genes are TRBV20-1 and TRBJ2-5; TRBD1 is a possible D gene (6 bases). CDR3 length: 13 amino acids. Trimming left V 2 bases short and J 4 bases short, with 11 bases between. Germline V gene lookup returns CDR1 DFQATT and CDR2 SNEGSKA (reference sequence). CDR3: CSARKVGGETQYF. The CDR3, as DNA: TGCAGTGCTAGAAAAGTAGGGGGAGAGACCCAGTACTTC.

V is TRBV6-5 and J is TRBJ2-5; 13 positions agree with TRBD2. This CDR3 has 16 residues. Germline loops: CDR1 MNHEY, CDR2 SVGAGI. V shed 6 bases and J 5 bases; nucleotides not matched to a gene: 9. CDR3 loop: CASRPTSGRAWETQYF. The CDR3 bases are TGTGCCAGCAGACCAACTAGCGGGAGGGCCTGGGAGACCCAGTACTTC.

This clonotype was counted many times. The chain joins TRBV5-4 to TRBJ2-5; 12 bases are a match to TRBD1. The CDR3 consists of 15 residues. The V and J ends lost 1 base and 8 bases, in that order; junction bases with no gene match: 6. From germline, CDR1 is SGHNT and CDR2 YYREEE (reference sequence). CDR3 amino acids: CASSLRDRGLDTQYF. CDR3 nucleotide sequence: TGTGCCAGCAGCTTGAGGGACAGGGGGCTCGATACCCAGTACTTC.

This clonotype has a count of ten or more. The chain employs TRBV27 and TRBJ2-1; D is perhaps TRBD2 (5 bases). The germline gives CDR1 MNHEY, CDR2 SMNVEV (reference sequence). This CDR3 comprises 15 residues. V gave up 1 base and J gave up 0 bases, with 7 bases separating them. The CDR3 DNA reads TGTGCCAGCAGTTTATTTGGGAGCTCCTACAATGAGCAGTTCTTC. Translating gives CASSLFGSSYNEQFF.

This clonotype is labeled medium-sized (0.01 to 0.1%). This sequence joins TRBV20-1 and TRBJ1-1; TRBD1 matches 7 bases. V was pared by 6 bases and J by 6 bases, with 7 bases of the junction left unmatched. CDR1 DFQATT and CDR2 SNEGSKA come from the germline V gene (reference sequence). CDR3 length equals 12 residues. CDR3 protein: CSAAGGRSEAFF. Here the CDR3 DNA reads TGCAGTGCAGCAGGGGGGCGTTCTGAAGCTTTCTTT.

The genes are TRBV30 and TRBJ2-3, with 14 bases that match TRBD2. The CDR3 contains 14 residues. The germline V gene encodes CDR1 GTSNPN and CDR2 SVGIG (reference sequence). The chain's CDR3 is CVRKGLAGADTQYF. The CDR3 DNA reads as TGTGTCAGAAAGGGACTAGCGGGAGCAGATACGCAGTATTTT. The entire variable domain, with the rest obtained from reference TRBV30 and TRBJ2-3, is as follows: SQTIHQWPATLVQPVGSPLSLECTVEGTSNPNLYWYRQAAGRGLQLLFYSVGIGQISSEVPQNLSASRPQDRQFILSSKKLLLSDSGFYLCVRKGLAGADTQYFGPGTRLTVL.

This clonotype is labeled medium-sized. The chain recombines TRBV5-1 with TRBJ2-7; unclear D gene. This CDR3 has 11 residues. Germline V gene data show CDR1 as SGHRS and CDR2 as YFSETQ. Between the trimmed V and J ends, which lost 4 bases and 4 bases, there was a span of 6 bases. Here the CDR3 reads CASSQEYEQYF. The CDR3 DNA follows: TGCGCCAGCAGCCAGGAGTACGAGCAGTACTTC.

This clonotype was recorded a few times. The chain links TRBV10-2 to TRBJ2-7; 9 bases match TRBD1. V lost 5 bases to trimming and J lost 7 bases; unmatched junction nucleotides: 6. CDR1 and CDR2 (germline): WSHSY, SAAADI. The CDR3 runs 13 residues. The CDR3 loop is CASSRDRVGEQYF. The CDR3 DNA is TGCGCCAGCAGTAGGGACAGGGTTGGGGAGCAGTACTTC.

In its sample, this clonotype was seen many times. The chain employs TRBV27 and TRBJ2-6; D remains unclear. The CDR3 runs to 15 residues. Trimming left V 3 bases short and J 6 bases short, with 12 bases between. Germline-derived CDR1 and CDR2 are MNHEY and SMNVEV (reference sequence). The CDR3 spells CASSLMASMANVLTF. CDR3 bases: TGTGCCAGCAGTTTGATGGCTAGTATGGCCAACGTCCTGACTTTC.

This clonotype was counted many times. This rearrangement joins TRBV29-1 to TRBJ1-2; 10 nucleotides align to TRBD1. V lost 4 bases and J lost 7; bases outside the gene matches: 6. The CDR3 is made up of 13 amino acids. The germline CDR1 and CDR2 sequences are SQVTM and ANQGSEA. CDR3 nucleotide sequence: TGCAGCGTTGTACGACAGGGGGCAAGTGGCTACACCTTC. Its translation is CSVVRQGASGYTF. The variable domain in full, completed from reference TRBV29-1 and TRBJ1-2, reads SAVISQKPSRDICQRGTSLTIQCQVDSQVTMMFWYRQQPGQSLTLIATANQGSEATYESGFVIDKFPISRPNLTFSTLTVSNMSPEDSSIYLCSVVRQGASGYTFGSGTRLTVV.

At least ten counts were recorded for this clonotype. The chain combines TRBV12-3 or TRBV12-4 with TRBJ2-1; 8 bases are a match to TRBD2. J was trimmed by 7 bases and V by 6 bases; bases with no gene match: 11. The CDR3 spans 15 residues. CDR3 nucleotide sequence: TGTGCCAGCAGCCCCTCACGGGGGGGCCGGAATGAGCAGTTCTTC. It specifies CASSPSRGGRNEQFF.

This clonotype was recorded at least ten times. V is TRBV24-1 and J is TRBJ2-5; D may be TRBD1 (6 bases). V lost 2 bases, J lost 0 bases, and 18 bases lay in between. The CDR3 runs to 18 residues. Germline CDR1 is KGHDR and CDR2 is SFDVKD. The CDR3 reads CATSDSTLAQGNQETQYF. The DNA for the CDR3 is TGTGCCACCAGTGATTCAACCTTAGCACAGGGTAACCAAGAGACCCAGTACTTC.

This clonotype has ten or more counts. This chain links TRBV3-1 with TRBJ1-2; no definite D call. The CDR3 totals 13 residues. Trimming stripped 0 bases from V and 6 bases from J, with 8 bases between. Looked up from germline, CDR1 is LGHDT and CDR2 is YNNKEL (reference sequence). CDR3 sequence reads: CASSQDQYDGYTF. DNA for the CDR3: TGTGCCAGCAGCCAAGATCAATACGATGGCTACACCTTC.

Many counts were recorded for this clonotype. This rearrangement joins TRBV11-3 to TRBJ2-2; the D gene is possibly TRBD1 (5 bases). The CDR3 contains 15 residues. Trimming removed 4 bases from V and 3 bases from J, with 12 bases in between. Germline V gene sequence: CDR1 SGHNT, CDR2 YENEEA. CDR3 amino acids: CASSSNSRDTGELFF. CDR3 sequence (DNA): TGTGCCAGCAGCTCGAATTCCAGGGACACCGGGGAGCTGTTTTTT.

Judged by abundance, this clonotype is medium-sized (0.01 to 0.1%). The chain has TRBV5-1 and TRBJ2-3; TRBD2 might be the D (5 bases). The V and J ends lost 4 bases and 5 bases respectively, with 8 bases between them. Germline V lookup: CDR1 SGHRS, CDR2 YFSETQ. There are 12 residues in the CDR3. The CDR3 loop is CASSREGDTQYF. The CDR3 DNA reads TGCGCCAGCAGCCGAGAGGGAGATACGCAGTATTTT.

This clonotype was observed many times. This sequence joins TRBV7-9 and TRBJ2-6; D is perhaps TRBD1 or TRBD2 (5 bases each). This CDR3 has 16 amino acids. The V and J ends lost 5 bases and 1 base respectively, with 12 bases between them. Germline V gives CDR1 SEHNR, CDR2 FQNEAQ (reference sequence). The CDR3 sequence is CASSVYGASGANVLTF. The CDR3 DNA reads TGTGCCAGCAGCGTTTACGGGGCGTCTGGGGCCAACGTCCTGACTTTC.

Judged by abundance, this clonotype is large. The V gene is TRBV15, the J gene TRBJ2-2; D not certain. Trimming left V 7 bases short and J 0 bases short, with 6 bases between. The germline gives CDR1 LNHNV, CDR2 YYDKDF (reference sequence). There are 13 residues in the CDR3. This CDR3 reads CATMDPNTGELFF. In DNA form, the CDR3 reads TGTGCCACCATGGACCCGAACACCGGGGAGCTGTTTTTT.

Details on this clonotype: It may be a read error: a sequence one base away is much more abundant. The chain has TRBV29-1 and TRBJ2-5; 7 positions agree with TRBD1. The J segment lost 5 bases and the V segment lost 7 bases, leaving 10 bases of the junction unmatched. Germline V gene data show CDR1 as SQVTM and CDR2 as ANQGSEA. The CDR3 totals 13 residues. The CDR3 nucleotides read TGCAGCGCCAGGGGACAGCGAGGGGAGACCCAGTACTTC. Encoded protein: CSARGQRGETQYF. Using reference TRBV29-1 and TRBJ2-5 for the parts outside the CDR3, the full variable domain is SAVISQKPSRDICQRGTSLTIQCQVDSQVTMMFWYRQQPGQSLTLIATANQGSEATYESGFVIDKFPISRPNLTFSTLTVSNMSPEDSSIYLCSARGQRGETQYFGPGTRLLVL.

This clonotype was counted many times. The rearrangement uses TRBV29-1 and TRBJ2-3; 7 nucleotides agree with TRBD1. Germline V CDR1 and CDR2: SQVTM, ANQGSEA. This CDR3 has 13 residues. Losses at the gene ends were 3 bases for V and 4 bases for J; bases not matched to a gene: 4. Here the CDR3 DNA reads TGCAGCGTTGACCAGGGGGTGGCAGATACGCAGTATTTT. Translation: CSVDQGVADTQYF.

This clonotype is labeled as large (0.1 to 1%). The V call is TRBV20-1, the J call TRBJ2-1, with a possible D match to TRBD1 (6 bases). CDR1 DFQATT and CDR2 SNEGSKA come from the germline V gene (reference sequence). V was pared by 0 bases and J by 7 bases, with 19 bases between. This CDR3 is 16 amino acids long. The CDR3 loop is CSARDPRGSGENEQFF. DNA for the CDR3: TGCAGTGCTAGAGACCCCCGGGGTTCAGGGGAGAATGAGCAGTTCTTC.

In this sample, this clonotype turned up many times. The chain couples TRBV10-1 to TRBJ2-3; either TRBD1 or TRBD2 may supply D (6 bases each). The CDR3 runs to 15 residues. V was cut by 8 bases and J by 5 bases, with 20 bases left in between. Germline V gene data show CDR1 as WNHNN and CDR2 as SYGVQD (reference sequence). The CDR3, as DNA: TGCGCCAGCGCTCGAGGGGGGCAGGCCCGAGATACGCAGTATTTT. Encoded protein: CASARGGQARDTQYF.

The table lists this clonotype with many counts. The CDR3 loop is CSARDGRTQYF. CDR3 DNA: TGCAGTGCTAGGGACGGGCGGACCCAGTACTTC. The chain combines TRBV20-1 with TRBJ2-5; D remains ambiguous. This CDR3 is built from 11 residues. V lost 3 bases and J lost 7, with 9 bases in between. Germline CDR1 and CDR2: DFQATT and SNEGSKA (reference sequence).

The table lists this clonotype with many counts. The chain carries TRBV7-2 and TRBJ1-1, with TRBD1 as a possible D gene (6 bases). V was shortened by 5 bases and J by 1 base, with 8 bases between the two germline ends. CDR1 is SGHTA and CDR2 is FQGNSA in the germline V gene. The CDR3 contains 13 residues. The CDR3 DNA follows: TGTGCCAGCAGCCCGGGACAGAACACTGAAGCTTTCTTT. Encoded protein: CASSPGQNTEAFF.

J is TRBJ2-1 and V is TRBV7-9; 9 bases line up with TRBD1. Germline lookup yields CDR1 SEHNR and CDR2 FQNEAQ (reference sequence). CDR3 length equals 19 residues. V shed 1 base and J 4 bases; nucleotides not matched to a gene: 14. The CDR3 coding sequence is TGTGCCAGCAGCTTAGAGATGGGTACCGGGACAGGGAATTACAATGAGCAGTTCTTC. This sequence encodes CASSLEMGTGTGNYNEQFF.

The V call is TRBV20-1, the J call TRBJ2-1; 7 nucleotides line up with TRBD2. The CDR3 extends over 16 amino acids. The germline CDR1 and CDR2 sequences are DFQATT and SNEGSKA (reference sequence). Losses at the gene ends were 0 bases for V and 1 base for J; bases not matched to a gene: 6. CDR3 bases: TGCAGTGCTAGAGATATGGGCGGGGGTTCCTACAATGAGCAGTTCTTC. It encodes CSARDMGGGSYNEQFF.